This T cell receptor beta chain was identified in a study of cytomegalovirus exposure and HLA in healthy donors. Looking at the study overall: Roughly 180 million T cells yielded more than 90 million unique TCR beta sequences, as an earlier analysis found. The study's findings and limits: About 87% or about 30% of the time was how often most TCR beta V segments were productive, according to an earlier analysis. At a 0.05 false discovery rate, a later analysis found around 15,000 TCR beta sequences to be associated with HLA alleles. Researchers reported that a few CMV-associated chains were confirmed in vitro as CMV antigen-specific.

Both 60 Vbeta primers and 13 Jbeta primers went into the PCR. The method was immunoSEQ multiplex PCR; TCRdb's version includes in-frame clones alone and lacks a portion of them. Of 60,000 to 65,000 clones in the sample, around 87% were seen once. In the case of this clone: Antigen specificity is unknown.

The CDR3 contains 13 residues. The J segment lost 7 bases and the V segment lost 6 bases, leaving 7 bases of the junction unmatched. Germline-derived CDR1 and CDR2 are MNHEY and SVGAGI. The TCR sequence derives from a man between 18 and 29 years old in good health and CMV-seronegative. Sequencing was performed on PBMCs. The V call is TRBV6-5, the J call TRBJ2-5, with 8 bases lining up with TRBD2. CDR3 amino acids: CASSPGGAGTQYF. DNA for the CDR3: TGTGCCAGCAGCCCCGGGGGGGCCGGGACCCAGTACTTC.